The T cell receptor (beta chain) under discussion was sequenced for a study of radiotherapy plus CTLA-4 blockade in lung cancer. Profiled with immunoSEQ multiplex PCR; TCRdb holds only in-frame clones, not every one. The table has some 64,000 clones, roughly four fifths seen once. V was clipped by 6 bases and J by 15 bases; unmatched bases: 11. Germline V gene lookup returns CDR1 ENHRY and CDR2 SYGVKD. CDR3 size: 12 residues. The chain recombines TRBV10-3 with TRBJ2-1; 7 nucleotides agree with TRBD2. Material: peripheral blood, obtained from a patient treated with radiotherapy plus ipilimumab. The TCR sequence derives from a human donor with non-small cell lung cancer whose response to radiotherapy plus ipilimumab could not be evaluated. Some clones in this sample may be carry-over from other donors' samples. This CDR3 is CAISAREGQAFF. In DNA form, the CDR3 reads TGTGCCATCAGCGCCAGGGAGGGGCAAGCGTTCTTC.